The entry below gives a single T cell receptor (beta chain) sequence along with its context. Original processing notes: Estimates of nucleated cell counts were drawn from the amplification of reference gene primers. Generated by immunoSEQ multiplex PCR, the TCRdb table keeps only in-frame clones and is missing some. That table gives V, J and clone size, and the DNA gave D and trimming. The table has about 330,000 clones, about 82% seen once. The entry originates in a study of blood T cell repertoires in COVID-19. Study summary: Sites in the United States, Italy and Spain provided acute and convalescent COVID-19 samples. PBMCs, B-cell-depleted T cells, or T cells were the source of the cDNA or gDNA that made up the material.

Germline-derived CDR1 and CDR2 are LGHDT and YNNKEL (reference sequence). V gave up 2 bases and J gave up 7 bases, with 9 bases separating them. This CDR3 has 13 amino acids. The TCR originated in a human donor in a cohort sampled during active COVID-19. The chain couples TRBV3-1 (or the pseudogene TRBV3-2) to TRBJ2-1; TRBD1 might be the D (5 bases). Sequenced material: peripheral blood. CDR3: CASSQQGLNEQFF. CDR3 nucleotide sequence: TGTGCCAGCAGCCAACAGGGATTAAATGAGCAGTTCTTC.